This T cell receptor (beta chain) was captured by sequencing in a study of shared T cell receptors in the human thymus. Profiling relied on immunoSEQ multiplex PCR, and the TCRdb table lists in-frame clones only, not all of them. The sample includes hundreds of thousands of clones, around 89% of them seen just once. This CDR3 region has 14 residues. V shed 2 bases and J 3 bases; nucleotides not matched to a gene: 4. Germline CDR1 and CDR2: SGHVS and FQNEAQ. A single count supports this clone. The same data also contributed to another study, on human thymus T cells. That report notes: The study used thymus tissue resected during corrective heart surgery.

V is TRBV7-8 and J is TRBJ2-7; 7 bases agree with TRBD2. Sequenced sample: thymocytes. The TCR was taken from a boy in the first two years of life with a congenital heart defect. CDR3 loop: CASSLKRENYEQYF. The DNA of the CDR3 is TGTGCCAGCAGCTTAAAGCGGGAAAACTACGAGCAGTACTTC.